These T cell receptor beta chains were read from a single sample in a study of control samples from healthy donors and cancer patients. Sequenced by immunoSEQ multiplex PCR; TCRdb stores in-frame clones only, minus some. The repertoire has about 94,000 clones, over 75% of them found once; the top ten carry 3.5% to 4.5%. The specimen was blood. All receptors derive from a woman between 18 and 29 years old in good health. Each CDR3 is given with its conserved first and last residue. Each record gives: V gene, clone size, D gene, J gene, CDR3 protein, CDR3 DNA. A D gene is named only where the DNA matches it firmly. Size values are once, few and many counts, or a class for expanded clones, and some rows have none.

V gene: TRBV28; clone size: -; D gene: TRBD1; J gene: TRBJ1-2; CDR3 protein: CASSVTGAGYTF; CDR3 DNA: TGTGCCAGCAGCGTGACAGGGGCTGGCTACACCTTC
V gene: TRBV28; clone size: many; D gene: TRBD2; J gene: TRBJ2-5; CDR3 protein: CASSGTSGTYQETQYF; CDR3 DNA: TGTGCCAGCAGCGGGACTAGCGGGACCTATCAAGAGACCCAGTACTTC
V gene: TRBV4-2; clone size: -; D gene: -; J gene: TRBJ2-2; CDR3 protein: CASSQDTGELFF; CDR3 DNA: TGTGCCAGCAGCCAAGACACCGGGGAGCTGTTTTTT
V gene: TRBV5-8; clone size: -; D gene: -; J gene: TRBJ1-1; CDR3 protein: CASSAPRTPNTEAFF; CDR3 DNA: TGTGCCAGCAGCGCCCCACGGACACCAAACACTGAAGCTTTCTTT
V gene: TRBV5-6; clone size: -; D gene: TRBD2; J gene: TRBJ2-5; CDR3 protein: CASSSLAALQETQYF; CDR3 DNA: TGTGCCAGCAGCTCACTAGCGGCGCTACAAGAGACCCAGTACTTC
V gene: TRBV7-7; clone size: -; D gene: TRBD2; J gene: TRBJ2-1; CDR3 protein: CASSPHSGGEQFF; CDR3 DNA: TGTGCCAGCAGCCCACATAGCGGGGGGGAGCAGTTCTTC
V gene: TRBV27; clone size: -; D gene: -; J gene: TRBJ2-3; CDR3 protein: CASSRHPGASTDTQYF; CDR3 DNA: TGTGCCAGCAGCCGGCACCCGGGAGCTAGCACAGATACGCAGTATTTT
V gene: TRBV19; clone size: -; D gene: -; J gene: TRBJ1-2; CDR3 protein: CASSKAGNYGYTF; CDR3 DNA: TGTGCCAGTAGTAAGGCGGGTAACTATGGCTACACCTTC
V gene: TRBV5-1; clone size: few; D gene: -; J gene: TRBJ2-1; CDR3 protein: CASQTDTYNEQFF; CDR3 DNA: TGCGCCAGCCAAACGGACACGTACAATGAGCAGTTCTTC
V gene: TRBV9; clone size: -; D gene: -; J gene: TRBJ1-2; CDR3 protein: CASSVDLEGSITGYTF; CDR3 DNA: TGTGCCAGCAGCGTAGATCTGGAAGGGTCGATCACTGGCTACACCTTC
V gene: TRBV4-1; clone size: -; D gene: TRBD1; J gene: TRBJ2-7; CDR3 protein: CASSQERTGRLSYEQYF; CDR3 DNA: TGCGCCAGCAGCCAAGAAAGGACAGGGAGACTCTCCTACGAGCAGTACTTC
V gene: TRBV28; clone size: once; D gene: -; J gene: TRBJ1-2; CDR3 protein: CASSFREGGYTF; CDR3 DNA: TGTGCCAGCAGTTTCCGGGAGGGGGGCTACACCTTC
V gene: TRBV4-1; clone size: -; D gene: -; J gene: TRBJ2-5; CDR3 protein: CASSQEGAGPQETQYF; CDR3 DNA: TGCGCCAGCAGCCAAGAAGGGGCAGGGCCCCAAGAGACCCAGTACTTC
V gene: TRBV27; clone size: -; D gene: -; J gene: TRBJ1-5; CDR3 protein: CASGLSRPRGNQPQHF; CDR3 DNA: TGTGCCAGCGGGCTTTCGCGTCCCAGGGGCAATCAGCCCCAGCATTTT
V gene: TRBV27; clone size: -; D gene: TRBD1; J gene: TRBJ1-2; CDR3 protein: CASSSTKQGNYGYTF; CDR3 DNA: TGTGCCAGCAGTTCCACTAAACAGGGGAACTATGGCTACACCTTC
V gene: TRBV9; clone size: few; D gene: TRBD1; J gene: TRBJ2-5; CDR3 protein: CASSVRTGEGETQYF; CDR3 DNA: TGTGCCAGCAGCGTTCGGACAGGGGAGGGAGAGACCCAGTACTTC
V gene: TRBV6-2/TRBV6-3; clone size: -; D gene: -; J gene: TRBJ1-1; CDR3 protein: CASSYSLGGGDTEAFF; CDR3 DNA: TGTGCCAGCAGTTACTCACTCGGGGGAGGCGACACTGAAGCTTTCTTT
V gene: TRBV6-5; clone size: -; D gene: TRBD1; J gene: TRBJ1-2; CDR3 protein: CASSPRDSLNYGYTF; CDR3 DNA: TGTGCCAGCAGTCCGAGGGACAGCCTGAACTATGGCTACACCTTC
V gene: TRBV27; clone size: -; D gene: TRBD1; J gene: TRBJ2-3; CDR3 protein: CASRETGSLDTQYF; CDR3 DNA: TGTGCCAGCAGAGAGACAGGGTCACTAGATACGCAGTATTTT
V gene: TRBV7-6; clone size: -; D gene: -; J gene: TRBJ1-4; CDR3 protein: CASSFRWGGKAPTNEKLFF; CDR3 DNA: TGTGCCAGCAGCTTTCGTTGGGGCGGGAAGGCCCCAACTAATGAAAAACTGTTTTTT
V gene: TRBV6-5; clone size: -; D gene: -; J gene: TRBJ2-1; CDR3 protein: CASSSLRQVLYNEQFF; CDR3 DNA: TGTGCCAGCAGTTCCCTGCGACAGGTTCTGTACAATGAGCAGTTCTTC
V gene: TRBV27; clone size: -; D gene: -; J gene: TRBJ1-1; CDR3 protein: CASSRTFGTEAFF; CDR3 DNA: TGTGCCAGCAGTAGGACTTTCGGGACTGAAGCTTTCTTT
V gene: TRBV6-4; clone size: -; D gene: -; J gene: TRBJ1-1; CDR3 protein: CASSTTAETEAFF; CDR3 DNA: TGTGCCAGCAGTACTACGGCGGAAACTGAAGCTTTCTTT
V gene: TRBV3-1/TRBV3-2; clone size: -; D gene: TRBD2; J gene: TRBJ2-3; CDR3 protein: CASSQGWTSAEYF; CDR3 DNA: TGTGCCAGCAGCCAAGGTTGGACTAGCGCGGAGTATTTT
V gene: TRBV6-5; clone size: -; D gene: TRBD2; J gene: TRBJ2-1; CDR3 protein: CASRRLAGGRNEQFF; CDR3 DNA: TGTGCCAGCAGAAGACTAGCGGGGGGGCGGAATGAGCAGTTCTTC
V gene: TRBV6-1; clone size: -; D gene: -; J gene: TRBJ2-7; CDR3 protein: CASSEYRVGSTSDEQYF; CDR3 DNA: TGTGCCAGCAGTGAATATCGAGTGGGGAGTACGTCGGACGAGCAGTACTTC
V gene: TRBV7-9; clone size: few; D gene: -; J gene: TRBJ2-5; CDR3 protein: CASTKSLPSRETQYF; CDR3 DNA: TGTGCCAGCACCAAGAGCCTGCCCTCCCGGGAGACCCAGTACTTC
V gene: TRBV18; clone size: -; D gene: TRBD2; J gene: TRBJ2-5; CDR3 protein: CASSPSTSGQETQYF; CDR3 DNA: TGTGCCAGCTCACCCTCGACTAGCGGACAAGAGACCCAGTACTTC
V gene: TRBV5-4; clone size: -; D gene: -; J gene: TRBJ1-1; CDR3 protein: CASSLAREGRTEAFF; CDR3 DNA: TGTGCCAGCAGCTTGGCCAGAGAGGGAAGGACTGAAGCTTTCTTT
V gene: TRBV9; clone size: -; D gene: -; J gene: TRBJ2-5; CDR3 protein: CASSVDREETQYF; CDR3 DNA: TGTGCCAGCAGCGTGGACCGAGAAGAGACCCAGTACTTC
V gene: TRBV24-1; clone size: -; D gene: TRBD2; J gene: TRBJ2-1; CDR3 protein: CATSDRGGGNEQFF; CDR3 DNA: TGTGCCACCAGTGATCGCGGGGGGGGCAATGAGCAGTTCTTC
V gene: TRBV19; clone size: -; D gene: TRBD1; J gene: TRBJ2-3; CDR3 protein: CASSTGGGVDTQYF; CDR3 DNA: TGTGCCAGTTCGACAGGGGGCGGGGTAGATACGCAGTATTTT
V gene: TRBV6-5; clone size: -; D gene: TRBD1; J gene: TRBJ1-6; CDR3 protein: CASSYGTGGASPLHF; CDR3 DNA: TGTGCCAGCAGTTACGGGACAGGGGGCGCTTCACCCCTCCACTTT
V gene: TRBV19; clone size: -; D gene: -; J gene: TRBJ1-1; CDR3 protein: CASSIPAGAFF; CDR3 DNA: TGTGCCAGTAGTATACCGGCGGGAGCTTTCTTT
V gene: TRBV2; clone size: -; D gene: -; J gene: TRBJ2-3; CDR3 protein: CASSEVPGTDTQYF; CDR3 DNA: TGTGCCAGCAGTGAAGTCCCGGGTACAGATACGCAGTATTTT
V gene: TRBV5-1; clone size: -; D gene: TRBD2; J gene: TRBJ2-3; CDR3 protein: CASSRRTSGLGTDTQYF; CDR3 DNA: TGCGCCAGCAGCCGACGGACTAGCGGGTTAGGCACAGATACGCAGTATTTT
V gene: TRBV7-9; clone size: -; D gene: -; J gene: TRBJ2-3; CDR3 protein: CASSLKDTQYF; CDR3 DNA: TGTGCCAGCAGCTTAAAGGATACGCAGTATTTT
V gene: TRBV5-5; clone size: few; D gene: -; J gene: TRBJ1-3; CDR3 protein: CASSPLVSGGNTIYF; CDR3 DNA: TGTGCCAGCAGCCCCCTAGTATCGGGGGGAAACACCATATATTTT
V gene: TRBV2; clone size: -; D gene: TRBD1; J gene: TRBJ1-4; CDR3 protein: CARGGQENEKLFF; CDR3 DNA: TGTGCCAGGGGCGGACAGGAGAATGAAAAACTGTTTTTT
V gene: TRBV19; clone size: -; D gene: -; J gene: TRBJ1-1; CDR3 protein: CASSIGGNMNTEAFF; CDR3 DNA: TGTGCCAGTAGTATCGGAGGAAACATGAACACTGAAGCTTTCTTT
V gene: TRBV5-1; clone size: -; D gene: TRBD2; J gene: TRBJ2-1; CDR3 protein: CASSISGTISLEQFF; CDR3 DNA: TGCGCCAGCAGCATATCCGGGACTATTAGTCTTGAGCAGTTCTTC
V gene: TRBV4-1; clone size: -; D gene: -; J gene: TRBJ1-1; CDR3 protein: CASSGRTLNTEAFF; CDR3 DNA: TGCGCCAGCAGCGGCCGAACACTGAACACTGAAGCTTTCTTT
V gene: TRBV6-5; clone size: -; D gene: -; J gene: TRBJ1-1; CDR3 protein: CASSYSRGAGTEAFF; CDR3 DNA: TGTGCCAGCAGTTACTCAAGGGGCGCAGGCACTGAAGCTTTCTTT
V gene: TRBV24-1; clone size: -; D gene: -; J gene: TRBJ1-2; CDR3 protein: CATSETGVSYGYTF; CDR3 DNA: TGTGCCACCAGTGAGACCGGGGTCAGTTATGGCTACACCTTC
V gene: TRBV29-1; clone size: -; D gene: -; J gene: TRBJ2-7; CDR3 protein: CSVEEHLDSYEQYF; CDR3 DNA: TGCAGCGTTGAAGAACACCTTGACTCCTACGAGCAGTACTTC
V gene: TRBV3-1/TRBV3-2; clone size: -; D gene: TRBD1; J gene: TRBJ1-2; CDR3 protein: CASSRNRGPDGYTF; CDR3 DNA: TGTGCCAGCAGCCGAAACAGGGGGCCAGATGGCTACACCTTC
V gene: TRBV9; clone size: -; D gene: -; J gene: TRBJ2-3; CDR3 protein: CASSVGTDTQYF; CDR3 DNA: TGTGCCAGCAGCGTAGGTACAGATACGCAGTATTTT